Given below is one TCR beta chain in context. Germline V CDR1 and CDR2: LGHDT, YNNKEL (reference sequence). This CDR3 has 13 amino acids. V was pared by 0 bases and J by 7 bases, with 9 bases between. These data originate in a study of T-cell memory formation after mild COVID-19. Study in general: Across donors, TCR clusters were largely donor specific.

MiXCR, run by TCRdb on the 5' RACE reads, gives a single entry per CDR3 protein. The sample contains 300,000 to 400,000 distinct CDR3 sequences, under 30% of which appear only once. This chain connects TRBV3-1 to TRBJ1-2; D unclear. This receptor was identified in an adult woman who had mild COVID-19 (a few samples of this study predate the infection). Cell type and time point are not known. The sequencing sample was made of PBMCs or a T cell subset sorted from them (not recorded which). CDR3: CASSQDGVFGYTF. CDR3 bases: TGTGCCAGCAGCCAAGATGGGGTTTTTGGCTACACCTTC.